These 25 T cell receptor beta chains originate from one sample sequenced in a study of blood T cell repertoires in COVID-19. The protocol was immunoSEQ multiplex PCR, while the TCRdb copy is restricted to in-frame clones and leaves out a portion. The table has around 230,000 clones, 86% seen once. The material sequenced was PBMCs or T cells enriched from blood (not recorded which). All receptors come from a woman aged 40 to 50 with acute COVID-19.

The chain employs TRBV7-9 and TRBJ2-3; the match to TRBD2 covers 10 bases. Germline assignment: CDR1 SEHNR and CDR2 FQNEAQ (reference sequence). The CDR3 loop spans 17 amino acids. Trimming at V came to 1 base and at J to 0 bases, leaving 4 bases not matched to a gene. CDR3 in DNA: TGTGCCAGCAGCTTAGATCTAGCGGGAGCGAGCACAGATACGCAGTATTTT. It codes for CASSLDLAGASTDTQYF.

On this clone itself: Within the sample, other DNA sequences also encode this same CDR3. The V call is TRBV27, the J call TRBJ1-2, with a weak D call TRBD1 (5 bases). The germline V gene encodes CDR1 MNHEY and CDR2 SMNVEV (reference sequence). CDR3 size: 14 residues. V shed 1 base and J shed 2 bases, with 8 bases lying between them. DNA of the CDR3: TGTGCCAGCAGTTTATACCCAGGGAACTATGGCTACACCTTC. It is translated as CASSLYPGNYGYTF.

The gene calls are TRBV14 and TRBJ2-1, with D perhaps TRBD2 (6 bases). The germline gives CDR1 SGHDN, CDR2 FVKESK. With 3 bases removed from V and 2 bases from J, the gap between germline ends came to 14 bases. The CDR3 runs to 16 residues. The CDR3 sequence is CASSQYREPPYNEQFF. The CDR3, as DNA: TGTGCCAGCAGCCAGTACCGGGAGCCTCCCTACAATGAGCAGTTCTTC.

V gene TRBV12-3 or TRBV12-4 combines with J gene TRBJ2-3; D is possibly TRBD1 (6 bases). Between the trimmed V and J ends, which lost 6 bases and 2 bases, there was a span of 9 bases. The CDR3 loop spans 13 amino acids. As DNA, the CDR3 is TGTGCCAGCAGGAGGGACACCACAGATACGCAGTATTTT. It specifies CASRRDTTDTQYF.

The gene calls are TRBV11-3 and TRBJ2-2, with a tentative D call TRBD1 (5 bases). Germline V gene lookup returns CDR1 SGHNT and CDR2 YENEEA. The CDR3 runs to 15 residues. V lost 4 bases and J lost 2, with 11 bases in between. The CDR3 is CASSWSGANTGELFF. The CDR3 coding sequence is TGTGCCAGCAGCTGGAGTGGGGCCAACACCGGGGAGCTGTTTTTT.

The chain has TRBV21-1 and TRBJ2-7; the table calls TRBD2, which could not be checked here. TRBV21-1 is assigned pseudogene status. CDR3 length: 16 amino acids. CDR3 DNA sequence: TGTGCCAGCAGCAAAGGGGATAGCGGGGCATCCTACGAGCAGTACTTC. This gives the protein CASSKGDSGASYEQYF.

The V and J genes are TRBV12-3 or TRBV12-4 and TRBJ1-1; weak D call: TRBD1 (6 bases). Trimming removed 6 bases at V and 3 bases at J, with 11 bases between. The CDR3 extends over 13 amino acids. The CDR3 DNA sequence: TGTGCCAGCAGCCAGGGGTATTACACTGAAGCTTTCTTT. This translates into CASSQGYYTEAFF.

This sequence joins TRBV13 and TRBJ2-2, with 14 bases identical to TRBD2. The CDR3 sequence is 17 residues long. Germline values: CDR1 PRHDT, CDR2 FYEKMQ (reference sequence). V was pared by 5 bases and J by 7 bases, with 9 bases of the junction left unmatched. CDR3 nucleotide sequence: TGTGCCAGCAGCCTGACTAGCGGGAGGGATTCTTACGGGGAGCTGTTTTTT. It specifies CASSLTSGRDSYGELFF.

This clone was detected once. The gene calls are TRBV29-1 and TRBJ1-2, with D hard to call. The V gene's germline CDR1 is SQVTM and CDR2 ANQGSEA. The CDR3 covers 10 residues. Trimming cost V 3 bases and J 7 bases, with 6 bases left between them. The CDR3 sequence: CSVDGSGYTF. CDR3 sequence (DNA): TGCAGCGTTGACGGGTCTGGCTACACCTTC.

The chain couples TRBV4-1 to TRBJ2-2; 12 nucleotides align to TRBD2. V lost 3 bases to trimming and J lost 0 bases; unmatched junction nucleotides: 8. This CDR3 has 19 amino acids. Per the germline V gene, CDR1 is MGHRA and CDR2 is YSYEKL. CDR3 DNA sequence: TGCGCCAGCAGCCATAGGACTAGCGGGACGTTCGCGAACACCGGGGAGCTGTTTTTT. It is translated as CASSHRTSGTFANTGELFF.

This chain uses TRBV5-1 with TRBJ2-1, with D hard to call. Trimming stripped 0 bases from V and 0 bases from J, with 7 bases between. There are 15 residues in the CDR3. Per germline, CDR1 SGHRS and CDR2 YFSETQ. The CDR3 bases are TGCGCCAGCAGCTTGGGGGCCAGCTCCTACAATGAGCAGTTCTTC. Amino acids: CASSLGASSYNEQFF.

The chain uses TRBV6-5 and TRBJ2-7; D gene unclear. The germline CDR1 and CDR2 sequences are MNHEY and SVGAGI. Trimming shortened V by 2 bases and J by 7 bases, and 6 bases separated the two germline ends. There are 11 residues in the CDR3. The CDR3: CASSYLSEQYF. The CDR3 DNA follows: TGTGCCAGCAGTTACCTGAGTGAGCAGTACTTC.

The J gene is TRBJ2-1, the V gene TRBV5-6, with 7 bases that match TRBD2. V was pared by 3 bases and J by 12 bases, with 9 bases of the junction left unmatched. This CDR3 region has 13 residues. Germline V CDR1 and CDR2: SGHDT, YYEEEE. The CDR3 region has the DNA TGTGCCAGCAGCTCGGGACTACTTGGTTGGCAGTTCTTC. Its protein is CASSSGLLGWQFF.

V and J are TRBV11-3 and TRBJ1-1; TRBD1 might be the D (5 bases). With 3 bases removed from V and 3 bases from J, the gap between germline ends came to 11 bases. The germline CDR1 and CDR2 sequences are SGHNT and YENEEA. CDR3 length equals 14 residues. This chain's CDR3 is CASSFGDWHTEAFF. CDR3 nucleotide sequence: TGTGCCAGCAGCTTCGGGGACTGGCACACTGAAGCTTTCTTT. Together with reference TRBV11-3 and TRBJ1-1, the CDR3 gives the full variable domain: EAGVVQSPRYKIIEKKQPVAFWCNPISGHNTLYWYLQNLGQGPELLIRYENEEAVDDSQLPKDRFSAERLKGVDSTLKIQPAELGDSAVYLCASSFGDWHTEAFFGQGTRLTVV.

This clone occurred once. The chain is built from TRBV4-1 and TRBJ2-4; 7 bases match TRBD2. Trimming removed 2 bases from V and 0 bases from J; junction bases left unmatched: 1. This CDR3 has 15 residues. Per the germline V gene, CDR1 is MGHRA and CDR2 is YSYEKL. The chain's CDR3 is CASSQLAEAKNIQYF. The CDR3 nucleotides are TGCGCCAGCAGCCAACTAGCGGAAGCCAAAAACATTCAGTACTTC.

CDR3 in DNA: TGTGCCAGCAGCTTGGATAGCGGGAGGGTCTCCTACAATGAGCAGTTCTTC. It yields the protein CASSLDSGRVSYNEQFF. The chain combines TRBV5-8 with TRBJ2-1, with 11 nucleotides matching TRBD2. The CDR3 runs to 17 residues. The V and J ends lost 0 bases and 0 bases, in that order; junction bases with no gene match: 2. CDR1 and CDR2 (germline): SGHTS, YDEGEE.

V usage is TRBV3-1 (or the pseudogene TRBV3-2) and J usage is TRBJ2-1; the D gene is possibly TRBD1 (5 bases). In germline, CDR1 is LGHDT, CDR2 YNNKEL (reference sequence). V dropped 3 bases and J dropped 7 bases, with 7 bases sitting between them. There are 12 residues in the CDR3. The CDR3 sequence is CASSQSGNEQFF. In DNA, the CDR3 is TGTGCCAGCAGCCAGTCAGGGAATGAGCAGTTCTTC.

The chain couples TRBV10-3 to TRBJ2-6, with 11 bases that match TRBD1. Germline V gene data show CDR1 as ENHRY and CDR2 as SYGVKD. The CDR3 is 15 residues long. With V trimmed by 10 bases and J by 0 bases, 2 bases remained unmatched. The CDR3, as DNA: TGTGCCAGTGGGACAGGGGGCTCTGGGGCCAACGTCCTGACTTTC. It codes for CASGTGGSGANVLTF.

The chain combines TRBV15 with TRBJ1-5; the D gene is possibly TRBD1 (5 bases). This CDR3 is built from 16 residues. The V and J ends lost 9 bases and 0 bases respectively, with 18 bases between them. CDR1 and CDR2 (germline): LNHNV, YYDKDF (reference sequence). CDR3: CATGTWGKGSNQPQHF. CDR3 bases: TGTGCCACAGGGACTTGGGGGAAGGGTAGCAATCAGCCCCAGCATTTT.

The chain is built from TRBV5-1 and TRBJ2-1; 10 nucleotides agree with TRBD2. CDR3 size: 18 residues. Germline V lookup: CDR1 SGHRS, CDR2 YFSETQ. Losses at the gene ends were 0 bases for V and 6 bases for J; bases not matched to a gene: 12. CDR3 DNA: TGCGCCAGCAGCTTGGCCCCGGGAGCGGGAGGGCCTGGCAATGAGCAGTTCTTC. Translation: CASSLAPGAGGPGNEQFF. Complete variable domain (other parts from reference TRBV5-1 and TRBJ2-1): KAGVTQTPRYLIKTRGQQVTLSCSPISGHRSVSWYQQTPGQGLQFLFEYFSETQRNKGNFPGRFSGRQFSNSRSEMNVSTLELGDSALYLCASSLAPGAGGPGNEQFFGPGTRLTVL.

Only one count was recorded for this clone. J is TRBJ1-4 and V is TRBV10-1; perhaps TRBD1 as D (5 bases). Between the trimmed V and J ends, which lost 6 bases and 0 bases, there was a span of 8 bases. CDR1 WNHNN and CDR2 SYGVQD come from the germline V gene (reference sequence). The CDR3 runs to 14 residues. The CDR3: CASRTVATNEKLFF. CDR3 DNA sequence: TGCGCCAGCAGGACAGTTGCAACTAATGAAAAACTGTTTTTT.

This clone showed up many times. The V and J genes are TRBV18 and TRBJ2-3; no firm D call. The germline V gene encodes CDR1 KGHSH and CDR2 LQKENI. This CDR3 region has 14 residues. V was trimmed by 0 bases and J by 0 bases, leaving 4 bases between them. CDR3 region: CASSPPRSTDTQYF. The CDR3 coding sequence is TGTGCCAGCTCACCACCGCGGAGCACAGATACGCAGTATTTT.

This rearrangement joins TRBV3-1 (or the pseudogene TRBV3-2) to TRBJ2-7; 10 nucleotides match TRBD2. Germline V gene lookup returns CDR1 LGHDT and CDR2 YNNKEL (reference sequence). J lost 6 bases, V lost 2 bases, and 7 bases had no gene match. CDR3 size: 15 residues. The CDR3 here is CASSQPSGRLFEQYF. DNA for the CDR3: TGTGCCAGCAGCCAACCTAGCGGGAGATTATTCGAGCAGTACTTC.

The CDR3 protein is CASSEGGPPYNEQFF. The CDR3 nucleotides are TGCGCCAGCAGTGAGGGAGGGCCCCCCTACAATGAGCAGTTCTTC. The chain employs TRBV10-1 and TRBJ2-1, with D possibly being TRBD2 (6 bases). Germline V CDR1 and CDR2: WNHNN, SYGVQD (reference sequence). The CDR3 totals 15 residues. V gave up 2 bases and J gave up 2 bases, with 10 bases separating them.

J is TRBJ2-7 and V is TRBV13; weak D call: TRBD1 (6 bases). Germline V CDR1 and CDR2: PRHDT, FYEKMQ (reference sequence). Between the trimmed V and J ends, which lost 5 bases and 2 bases, there was a span of 13 bases. The CDR3 covers 14 residues. The CDR3 protein is CASSPQDSTYEQYF. CDR3 nucleotides: TGTGCCAGCAGCCCTCAGGACAGTACCTACGAGCAGTACTTC.